This entry lists 18 T cell receptor beta chains sequenced from one sample in a study of spatial heterogeneity in lung cancer. Each CDR3 protein is one row after TCRdb ran MiXCR on the 5' RACE reads. The table has 17,000 or so distinct CDR3 sequences, 6.2% seen once. Antigens of these TCRs are unknown. Time point specified: sample taken at primary tumor resection. Whole-study results and caveats: Counts of expanded intratumoral alpha and beta TCRs tracked tumor mutation counts.

Source: lung tumor tissue, taken at surgery. These receptors all come from a male donor with early-stage non-small cell lung cancer.

The table lists this clonotype with many counts. This beta chain is off target for a library built for alpha chains, so its abundance means little. The rearrangement joins TRBV29-1 to TRBJ1-1, with D maybe TRBD1 (5 bases). Trimming pared 7 bases from V and 5 bases from J, leaving 17 bases between. The CDR3 runs 13 residues. Germline CDR1 SQVTM, CDR2 ANQGSEA. The CDR3 nucleotides read TGCAGCGCAGGAGACGGGGGGAGGACTGAAGCTTTCTTT. Protein sequence: CSAGDGGRTEAFF. The entire variable domain, with the rest obtained from reference TRBV29-1 and TRBJ1-1, is as follows: SAVISQKPSRDICQRGTSLTIQCQVDSQVTMMFWYRQQPGQSLTLIATANQGSEATYESGFVIDKFPISRPNLTFSTLTVSNMSPEDSSIYLCSAGDGGRTEAFFGQGTRLTVV.

This clonotype was recorded many times. This beta chain lies outside the target of a library built for alpha chains; its clone size means little. The CDR3 nucleotides read TGCAGCGTTGCCAGGGGAGTATATGGCTACACCTTC. Protein: CSVARGVYGYTF. V usage is TRBV29-1 and J usage is TRBJ1-2; D possibly corresponds to TRBD1 (6 bases). CDR3 length: 12 amino acids. Germline assignment: CDR1 SQVTM and CDR2 ANQGSEA. Between the trimmed V and J ends, which lost 4 bases and 5 bases, there was a span of 11 bases.

This clonotype appeared many times. This beta chain is a stray sequence in a library constructed for alpha chains; its clone size is not meaningful. This chain links TRBV28 with TRBJ2-3, with 8 bases lining up with TRBD2. The CDR3 loop spans 14 amino acids. Losses at the gene ends were 8 bases for V and 1 base for J; bases not matched to a gene: 5. Germline lookup yields CDR1 MDHEN and CDR2 SYDVKM. CDR3 sequence: CASSPAGGTDTQYF. The CDR3 DNA reads TGTGCCAGCTCGCCAGCGGGGGGCACAGATACGCAGTATTTT.

In its sample, this clonotype was seen many times. With the library built for alpha chains, this beta chain is off target and its frequency is not meaningful. This chain uses TRBV2 with TRBJ2-7; TRBD1 aligns across 9 bases. The V segment lost 5 bases and the J segment 7 bases; nucleotides outside the gene matches: 6. This CDR3 comprises 13 residues. Germline values: CDR1 SNHLY, CDR2 FYNNEI. CDR3 nucleotides: TGTGCCAGCAGTCCGGGACAGGGCGCGGAGCAGTACTTC. The encoded protein is CASSPGQGAEQYF.

This clonotype has ten or more counts. This beta chain is a stray read from a library made for alpha chains; its abundance is not meaningful. This chain joins TRBV3-1 and TRBJ2-1, with D tentatively TRBD2 (7 bases). The germline V gene encodes CDR1 LGHDT and CDR2 YNNKEL (reference sequence). The V gene lost 0 bases and the J gene lost 5 bases, with 20 bases spanning the gap. The CDR3 is made up of 18 amino acids. In nucleotides, the CDR3 is TGTGCCAGCAGCCAAGATCCTGGGGGCGGGAGTACTGACAATGAGCAGTTCTTC. Translating it yields CASSQDPGGGSTDNEQFF.

This clonotype came up many times. With the library built for alpha chains, this beta chain is off target and its frequency is not meaningful. This chain uses TRBV5-5 with TRBJ1-4, with D perhaps TRBD1 (5 bases). Between the trimmed V and J ends, which lost 0 bases and 3 bases, there was a span of 9 bases. The CDR3 sequence is 15 residues long. Per the germline V gene, CDR1 is SGHKS and CDR2 is YYEKEE (reference sequence). The CDR3 DNA reads as TGTGCCAGCAGCTTGGATCCAGGGCCTAATGAAAAACTGTTTTTT. It codes for CASSLDPGPNEKLFF.

This clonotype was counted a few times. The library was prepared for alpha chains; this beta chain is a stray read, so its frequency means little. The gene calls are TRBV20-1 and TRBJ1-1, with a weak D call TRBD1 (5 bases). The germline V gene encodes CDR1 DFQATT and CDR2 SNEGSKA (reference sequence). The V gene lost 0 bases and the J gene lost 1 base, with 6 bases spanning the gap. The CDR3 contains 13 residues. CDR3 in DNA: TGCAGTGCTAGAGAGGGACCGAACACTGAAGCTTTCTTT. It is translated as CSAREGPNTEAFF.

Ten or more counts support this clonotype. This beta chain represents an off-target read in a library built for alpha chains; its size is of limited meaning. V gene TRBV10-3 combines with J gene TRBJ1-1; 9 nucleotides line up with TRBD1. Trimming took 8 bases from V and 3 from J; bases not matched to a gene: 4. The CDR3 has 13 residues. Germline CDR1 is ENHRY and CDR2 is SYGVKD. As DNA, the CDR3 is TGTGCCATCCGGGACAGGGCGCACACTGAAGCTTTCTTT. This gives the protein CAIRDRAHTEAFF.

The table lists this clonotype with many counts. The library was designed around alpha chains, so this beta chain is a stray read whose abundance carries little weight. The chain uses TRBV6-1 and TRBJ2-2; D might be TRBD2 (6 bases). The CDR3 is made up of 14 amino acids. Germline V CDR1 and CDR2: MNHNS, SASEGT. V lost 7 bases to trimming and J lost 4 bases, with 13 bases between them. The CDR3 coding sequence is TGTGCCAGCAACGCGGGACTCGGCACCGGGGAGCTGTTTTTT. Translating it yields CASNAGLGTGELFF.

There are a few counts of this clonotype. This beta chain is a stray sequence in a library constructed for alpha chains; its clone size is not meaningful. The chain is built from TRBV2 and TRBJ2-6; 12 bases fit TRBD1. The CDR3 runs to 16 residues. V shed 7 bases, J shed 5 bases, and the junction held 6 bases outside the gene matches. Germline V gives CDR1 SNHLY, CDR2 FYNNEI. In nucleotides, the CDR3 is TGTGCCAGCATGGGACAGGGGGCGCCAAGGGCCAACGTCCTGACTTTC. It specifies CASMGQGAPRANVLTF.

By share, this clonotype ranks as medium-sized (0.01 to 0.1%). This beta chain came through as a stray read in a library set up for alpha chains, and its size says little. The chain carries TRBV20-1 and TRBJ1-2; possible D gene TRBD1, 5 bases. The ends were cut back, 2 bases at V and 4 bases at J, with 8 bases in the middle. The CDR3 has 12 amino acids. CDR1 is DFQATT, CDR2 SNEGSKA, per germline (reference sequence). CDR3 coding DNA: TGCAGTGCTAGATGGGGCGCCTATGGCTACACCTTC. Its translation is CSARWGAYGYTF.

This clonotype qualifies as medium-sized. This beta chain slipped into a library made for alpha chains as a stray read, so its size is not meaningful. The chain joins TRBV11-2 to TRBJ2-1, with D possibly matching TRBD2 (6 bases). The CDR3 length is 15 residues. Trimming stripped 5 bases from V and 4 bases from J, with 15 bases between. The germline CDR1 and CDR2 sequences are SGHAT and FQNNGV. The CDR3, as DNA: TGTGCCAGCAGCCTCCCGTTAGCGGAATACAATGAGCAGTTCTTC. It yields the protein CASSLPLAEYNEQFF.

This clonotype was observed at least ten times. The library was prepared for alpha chains; this beta chain is a stray read, so its frequency means little. The gene calls are TRBV7-9 and TRBJ2-5; D tentatively fits TRBD1 or TRBD2 (5 bases each). The CDR3 covers 14 residues. The V end was cut by 4 bases, the J end by 1 base, with 10 bases between. Germline CDR1 reads SEHNR; CDR2 reads FQNEAQ (reference sequence). The CDR3 reads CASSSPGAQETQYF. CDR3 sequence (DNA): TGTGCCAGCAGCTCTCCCGGGGCCCAAGAGACCCAGTACTTC.

This clonotype was counted ten times or more. This beta chain was picked up by a library intended for alpha chains and is off target, so its count carries little meaning. The chain recombines TRBV20-1 with TRBJ2-7; 8 bases map to TRBD1. Germline CDR1 DFQATT, CDR2 SNEGSKA (reference sequence). This CDR3 spans 12 amino acids. The J segment lost 6 bases and the V segment lost 6 bases, leaving 7 bases of the junction unmatched. The CDR3 DNA sequence: TGCAGTGCCGCGGCAGGGGGCAGCGAGCAGTACTTC. Its translation: CSAAAGGSEQYF.

By its share, this clonotype is medium-sized. The library was prepared for alpha chains; this beta chain is a stray read, so its frequency means little. The chain joins TRBV18 to TRBJ2-5; D remains unclear. Per the germline V gene, CDR1 is KGHSH and CDR2 is LQKENI. The length of the CDR3 is 14 residues. V lost 1 base to trimming and J lost 4 bases, with 10 bases between them. The CDR3 is CASSPREGAETQYF. The CDR3 DNA reads TGTGCCAGCTCACCACGGGAAGGCGCAGAGACCCAGTACTTC. Full variable domain (outside the CDR3, taken from reference TRBV18 and TRBJ2-5): NAGVMQNPRHLVRRRGQEARLRCSPMKGHSHVYWYRQLPEEGLKFMVYLQKENIIDESGMPKERFSAEFPKEGPSILRIQQVVRGDSAAYFCASSPREGAETQYFGPGTRLLVL.

This clonotype was observed at least ten times. The library was prepared for alpha chains; this beta chain is a stray read, so its frequency means little. The chain is built from TRBV29-1 and TRBJ1-6; D is unclear. This CDR3 comprises 14 residues. The V end lost 4 bases, the J end lost 10 bases, and 17 bases lay between the germline ends. Germline CDR1 and CDR2: SQVTM and ANQGSEA. The CDR3 region is CSVAGESPNSPLHF. CDR3 nucleotide sequence: TGCAGCGTTGCCGGGGAGAGCCCTAACTCACCCCTCCACTTT.

This clonotype has at least ten counts. This beta chain appears as a stray read in a library generated for alpha chains; its size is not informative. This sequence joins TRBV20-1 and TRBJ1-5; possible D gene TRBD1, 5 bases. Germline V gene data show CDR1 as DFQATT and CDR2 as SNEGSKA (reference sequence). The CDR3 has 17 amino acids. The V and J ends lost 0 bases and 0 bases respectively, with 15 bases between them. This chain's CDR3 is CSAREWRGDYSNQPQHF. CDR3 nucleotide sequence: TGCAGTGCTAGAGAATGGAGGGGAGATTATAGCAATCAGCCCCAGCATTTT.

In its sample, this clonotype was seen many times. This beta chain is off target for a library built for alpha chains, so its abundance means little. The chain couples TRBV7-9 to TRBJ2-7; 7 bases are a match to TRBD1. Germline trimming cut 5 bases from V and 1 base from J; bases unmatched to any gene: 5. The germline gives CDR1 SEHNR, CDR2 FQNEAQ (reference sequence). This CDR3 spans 14 amino acids. CDR3 amino acids: CASSGPGQSYEQYF. The CDR3 region has the DNA TGTGCCAGCAGCGGCCCGGGACAGTCCTACGAGCAGTACTTC. Looking up the rest from reference TRBV7-9 and TRBJ2-7 gives the full variable domain: DTGVSQNPRHKITKRGQNVTFRCDPISEHNRLYWYRQTLGQGPEFLTYFQNEAQLEKSRLLSDRFSAERPKGSFSTLEIQRTEQGDSAMYLCASSGPGQSYEQYFGPGTRLTVT.